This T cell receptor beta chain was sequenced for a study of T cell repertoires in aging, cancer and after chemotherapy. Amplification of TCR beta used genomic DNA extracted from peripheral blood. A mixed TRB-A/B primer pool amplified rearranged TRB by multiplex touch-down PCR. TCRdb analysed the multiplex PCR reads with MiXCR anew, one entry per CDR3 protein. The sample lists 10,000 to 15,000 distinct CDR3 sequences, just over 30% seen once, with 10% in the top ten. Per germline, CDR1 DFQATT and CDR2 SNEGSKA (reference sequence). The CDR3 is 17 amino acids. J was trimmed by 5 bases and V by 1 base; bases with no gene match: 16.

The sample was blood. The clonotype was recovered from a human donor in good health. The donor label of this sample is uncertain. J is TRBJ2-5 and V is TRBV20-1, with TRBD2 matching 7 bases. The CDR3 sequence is CSARVASGLLWGETQYF. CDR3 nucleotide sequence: TGCAGTGCTAGAGTAGCTAGCGGCCTCTTATGGGGGGAGACCCAGTACTTC.